This T cell receptor beta chain was sequenced for a study of T cell repertoires in cytomegalovirus infection. The wider study: Matching HLA type and CMV infection were both indicated by public TCR beta signatures.

The table lists this clonotype with many counts. TCRdb re-analysed the reads in MiXCR, keeping a single row per CDR3 protein. The sample lists roughly 320,000 distinct CDR3 sequences, about a tenth occurring once. This CDR3 spans 16 amino acids. Trimming pared 4 bases from V and 0 bases from J, leaving 16 bases between. Germline CDR1 and CDR2: SGHTA and FQGNSA. The sequence was obtained from a human donor in good health (CMV status not recorded). Some clones in this sample may be carry-over from other donors' samples. The chain links TRBV7-2 to TRBJ2-7; tentatively, D is TRBD1 (6 bases). Sequences were obtained from PBMCs. The CDR3 is CASSSYREWGSYEQYF. DNA of the CDR3: TGTGCCAGCAGCTCCTACAGGGAATGGGGCTCCTACGAGCAGTACTTC.